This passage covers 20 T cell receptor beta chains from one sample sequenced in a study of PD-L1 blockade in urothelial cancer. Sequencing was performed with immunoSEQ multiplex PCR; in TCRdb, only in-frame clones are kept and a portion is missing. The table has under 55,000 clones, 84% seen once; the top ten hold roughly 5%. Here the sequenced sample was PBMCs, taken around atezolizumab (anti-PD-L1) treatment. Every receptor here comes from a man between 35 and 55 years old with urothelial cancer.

CDR3 in DNA: TGTGCCAGCAGCGGATTACAGGGGATGGGCGAGCAGTACTTC. Translated: CASSGLQGMGEQYF. The chain has TRBV28 and TRBJ2-7; 7 nucleotides align to TRBD1. V dropped 6 bases and J dropped 6; count of bases not matched to a gene: 11. CDR3 length equals 14 residues. Looked up from germline, CDR1 is MDHEN and CDR2 is SYDVKM.

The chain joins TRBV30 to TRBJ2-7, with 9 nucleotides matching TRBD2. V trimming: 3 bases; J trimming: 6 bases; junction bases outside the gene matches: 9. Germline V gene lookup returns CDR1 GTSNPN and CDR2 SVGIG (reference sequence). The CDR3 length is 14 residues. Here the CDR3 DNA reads TGTGCCTGGAGAGGGACTAGCTGGATTAGCGAGCAGTACTTC. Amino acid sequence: CAWRGTSWISEQYF.

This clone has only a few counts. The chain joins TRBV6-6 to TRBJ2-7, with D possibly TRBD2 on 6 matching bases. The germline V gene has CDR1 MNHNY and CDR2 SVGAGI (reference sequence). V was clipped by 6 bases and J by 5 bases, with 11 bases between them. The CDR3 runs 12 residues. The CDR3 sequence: CASRTGADEQYF. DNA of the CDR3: TGTGCCAGCAGAACGGGAGCTGACGAGCAGTACTTC.

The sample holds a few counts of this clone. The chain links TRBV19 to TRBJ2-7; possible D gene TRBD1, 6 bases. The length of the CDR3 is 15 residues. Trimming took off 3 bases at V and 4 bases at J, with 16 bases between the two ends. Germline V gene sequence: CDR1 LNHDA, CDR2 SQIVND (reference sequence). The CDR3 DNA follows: TGTGCCAGTAGTATTAACCGAGGGGGAAGGTACGAGCAGTACTTC. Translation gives CASSINRGGRYEQYF.

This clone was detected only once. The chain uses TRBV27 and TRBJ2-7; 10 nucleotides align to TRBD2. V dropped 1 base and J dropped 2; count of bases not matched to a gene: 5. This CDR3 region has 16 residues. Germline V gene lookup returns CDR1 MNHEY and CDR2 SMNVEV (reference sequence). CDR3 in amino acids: CASSLFGAGGTYEQYF. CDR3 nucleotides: TGTGCCAGCAGTTTATTTGGAGCGGGAGGGACCTACGAGCAGTACTTC.

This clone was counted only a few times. The CDR3 nucleotides are TGTGCCTGGAGTGTAATCAGTTACGAGCAGTACTTC. Translated: CAWSVISYEQYF. The J gene is TRBJ2-7, the V gene TRBV30, with unresolved D. Trimming took off 0 bases at V and 4 bases at J, with 7 bases between the two ends. Germline values: CDR1 GTSNPN, CDR2 SVGIG (reference sequence). This CDR3 contains 12 residues.

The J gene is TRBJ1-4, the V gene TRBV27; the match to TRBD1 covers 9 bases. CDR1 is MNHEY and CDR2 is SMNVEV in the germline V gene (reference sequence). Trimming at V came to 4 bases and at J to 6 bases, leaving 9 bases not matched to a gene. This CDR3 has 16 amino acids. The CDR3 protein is CASSSLGQGFDEKLFF. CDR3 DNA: TGTGCCAGCAGTTCCCTTGGACAGGGGTTTGATGAAAAACTGTTTTTT. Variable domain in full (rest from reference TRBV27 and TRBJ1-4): EAQVTQNPRYLITVTGKKLTVTCSQNMNHEYMSWYRQDPGLGLRQIYYSMNVEVTDKGDVPEGYKVSRKEKRNFPLILESPSPNQTSLYFCASSSLGQGFDEKLFFGSGTQLSVL.

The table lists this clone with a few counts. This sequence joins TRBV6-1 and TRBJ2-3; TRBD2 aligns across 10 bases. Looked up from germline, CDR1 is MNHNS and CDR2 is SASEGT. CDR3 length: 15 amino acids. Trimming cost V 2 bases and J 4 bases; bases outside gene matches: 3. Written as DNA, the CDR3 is TGTGCCAGCAGTGAACTAGCGGGAGCACCAGATACGCAGTATTTT. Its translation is CASSELAGAPDTQYF.

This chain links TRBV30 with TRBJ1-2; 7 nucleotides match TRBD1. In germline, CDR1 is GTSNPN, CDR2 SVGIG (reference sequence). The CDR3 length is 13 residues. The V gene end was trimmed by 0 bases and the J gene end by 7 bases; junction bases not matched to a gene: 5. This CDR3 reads CAWSVTGRGGYTF. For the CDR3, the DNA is TGTGCCTGGAGTGTGACAGGGAGAGGTGGCTACACCTTC.

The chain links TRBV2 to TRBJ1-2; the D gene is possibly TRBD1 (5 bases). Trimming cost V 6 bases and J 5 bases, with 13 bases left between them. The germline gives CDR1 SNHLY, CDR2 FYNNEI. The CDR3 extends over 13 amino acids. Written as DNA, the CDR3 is TGTGCCAGCAGGCAGGGATTCGGATATGGCTACACCTTC. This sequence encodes CASRQGFGYGYTF.

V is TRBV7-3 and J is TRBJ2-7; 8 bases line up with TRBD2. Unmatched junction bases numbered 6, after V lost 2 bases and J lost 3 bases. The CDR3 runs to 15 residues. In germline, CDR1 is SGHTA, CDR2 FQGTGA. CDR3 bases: TGTGCCAGCAGCTTAGGAGCGGGAGCTGACTACGAGCAGTACTTC. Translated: CASSLGAGADYEQYF.

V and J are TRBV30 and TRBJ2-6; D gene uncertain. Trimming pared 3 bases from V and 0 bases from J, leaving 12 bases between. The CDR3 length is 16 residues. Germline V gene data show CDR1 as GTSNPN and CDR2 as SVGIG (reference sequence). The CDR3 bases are TGTGCCTGGAGCCTCTTCCGGAGCTCTGGGGCCAACGTCCTGACTTTC. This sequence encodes CAWSLFRSSGANVLTF. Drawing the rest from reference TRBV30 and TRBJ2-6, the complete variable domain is SQTIHQWPATLVQPVGSPLSLECTVEGTSNPNLYWYRQAAGRGLQLLFYSVGIGQISSEVPQNLSASRPQDRQFILSSKKLLLSDSGFYLCAWSLFRSSGANVLTFGAGSRLTVL.

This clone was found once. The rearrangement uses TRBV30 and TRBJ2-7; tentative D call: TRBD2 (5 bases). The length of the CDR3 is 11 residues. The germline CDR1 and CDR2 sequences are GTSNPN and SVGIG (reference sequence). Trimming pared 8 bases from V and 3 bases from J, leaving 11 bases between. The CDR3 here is CARAEGYEQYF. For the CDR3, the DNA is TGTGCCCGGGCTGAGGGCTACGAGCAGTACTTC.

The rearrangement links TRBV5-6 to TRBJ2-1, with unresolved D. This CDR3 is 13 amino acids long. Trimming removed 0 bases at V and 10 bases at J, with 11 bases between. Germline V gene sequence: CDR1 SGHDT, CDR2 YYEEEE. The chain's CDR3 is CASSLGRNREQFF. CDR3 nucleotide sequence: TGTGCCAGCAGCTTGGGCCGTAACAGAGAGCAGTTCTTC.

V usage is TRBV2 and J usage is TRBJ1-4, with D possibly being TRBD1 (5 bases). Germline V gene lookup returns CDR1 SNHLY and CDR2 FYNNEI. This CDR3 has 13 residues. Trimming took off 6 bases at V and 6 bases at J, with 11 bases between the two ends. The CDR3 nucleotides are TGTGCCAGCAGGGGGCCATCGGATGAAAAACTGTTTTTT. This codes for CASRGPSDEKLFF.

CDR3 DNA sequence: TGTGCCAGCTCATCCCGGGACAACGAAGAGCAGTACTTC. Translating it yields CASSSRDNEEQYF. V gene TRBV18 combines with J gene TRBJ2-7; the D gene is possibly TRBD1 (6 bases). Germline loops: CDR1 KGHSH, CDR2 LQKENI. This CDR3 spans 13 amino acids. The V end lost 5 bases, the J end lost 7 bases, and 15 bases lay between the germline ends. Full variable domain (remainder filled in from reference TRBV18 and TRBJ2-7): NAGVMQNPRHLVRRRGQEARLRCSPMKGHSHVYWYRQLPEEGLKFMVYLQKENIIDESGMPKERFSAEFPKEGPSILRIQQVVRGDSAAYFCASSSRDNEEQYFGPGTRLTVT.

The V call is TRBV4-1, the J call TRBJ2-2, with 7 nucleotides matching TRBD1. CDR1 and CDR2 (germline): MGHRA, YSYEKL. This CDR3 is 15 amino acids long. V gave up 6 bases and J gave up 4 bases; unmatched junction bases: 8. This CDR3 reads CASRKGQLSTGELFF. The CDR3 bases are TGCGCCAGCAGAAAGGGACAGCTAAGCACCGGGGAGCTGTTTTTT.

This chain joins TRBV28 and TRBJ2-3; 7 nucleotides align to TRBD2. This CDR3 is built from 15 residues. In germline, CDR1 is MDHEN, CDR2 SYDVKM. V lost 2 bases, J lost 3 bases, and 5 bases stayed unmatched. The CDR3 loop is CASSLGGGSTDTQYF. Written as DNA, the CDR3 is TGTGCCAGCAGTTTAGGTGGCGGGAGTACAGATACGCAGTATTTT. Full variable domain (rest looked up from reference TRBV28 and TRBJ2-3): DVKVTQSSRYLVKRTGEKVFLECVQDMDHENMFWYRQDPGLGLRLIYFSYDVKMKEKGDIPEGYSVSREKKERFSLILESASTNQTSMYLCASSLGGGSTDTQYFGPGTRLTVL.

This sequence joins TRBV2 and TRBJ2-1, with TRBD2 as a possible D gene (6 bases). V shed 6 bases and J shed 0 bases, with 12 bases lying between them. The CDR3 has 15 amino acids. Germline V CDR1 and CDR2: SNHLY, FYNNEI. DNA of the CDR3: TGTGCCAGCAGAGAGGGAGGAAGCTCCTACAATGAGCAGTTCTTC. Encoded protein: CASREGGSSYNEQFF.

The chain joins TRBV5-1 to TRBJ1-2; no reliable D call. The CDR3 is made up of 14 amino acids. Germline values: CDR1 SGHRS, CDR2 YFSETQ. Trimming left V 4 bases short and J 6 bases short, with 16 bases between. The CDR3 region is CASSQGLALDGYTF. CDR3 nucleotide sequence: TGCGCCAGCAGCCAAGGACTAGCTTTGGATGGCTACACCTTC.